Below, one T cell receptor (beta chain) is given with its context. What it binds is unknown. These data originate in a study of cytomegalovirus exposure and HLA in healthy donors. Study results and limitations: Presence/absence analyses treated sequencing depth as roughly uniform across donors. The study put 150 to 200 TCR beta chains on its list as cytomegalovirus-associated.

PCR primers comprised 60 Vbeta and 13 Jbeta primers. The method was immunoSEQ multiplex PCR; TCRdb's version includes in-frame clones alone and lacks a portion of them. This table has over 200,000 clones, around 73% appearing once. V gave up 4 bases and J gave up 6 bases; unmatched junction bases: 8. The CDR3 has 14 residues. CDR1 and CDR2 from the germline V gene are SGHRS and YFSETQ. Sequenced: PBMCs. The V and J genes are TRBV5-1 and TRBJ1-1, with 8 nucleotides matching TRBD1. The sequence derives from a male donor in good health and CMV-seronegative. The CDR3 nucleotides read TGCGCCAGCAGCCCTGGACAGGGTGGGTCTGAAGCTTTCTTT. Encoded protein: CASSPGQGGSEAFF. The whole variable domain, filled in from reference TRBV5-1 and TRBJ1-1, reads KAGVTQTPRYLIKTRGQQVTLSCSPISGHRSVSWYQQTPGQGLQFLFEYFSETQRNKGNFPGRFSGRQFSNSRSEMNVSTLELGDSALYLCASSPGQGGSEAFFGQGTRLTVV.